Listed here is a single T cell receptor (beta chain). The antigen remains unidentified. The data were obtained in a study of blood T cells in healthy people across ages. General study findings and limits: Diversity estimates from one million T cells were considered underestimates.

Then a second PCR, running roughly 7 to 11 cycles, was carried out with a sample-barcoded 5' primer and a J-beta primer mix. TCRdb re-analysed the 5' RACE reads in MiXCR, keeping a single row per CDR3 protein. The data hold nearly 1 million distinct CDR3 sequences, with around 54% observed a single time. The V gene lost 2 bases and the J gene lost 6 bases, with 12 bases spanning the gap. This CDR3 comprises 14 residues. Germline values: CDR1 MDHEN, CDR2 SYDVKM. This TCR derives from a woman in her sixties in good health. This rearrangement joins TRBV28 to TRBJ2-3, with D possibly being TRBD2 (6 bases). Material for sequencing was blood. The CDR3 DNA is TGTGCCAGCAGTTTACACGGGAGTAGGGATACGCAGTATTTT. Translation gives CASSLHGSRDTQYF.